The clone carrying this TCR beta chain appeared a single time. Treatment meaning: oral pan-JAK inhibitor, 5-10 mg twice daily. Lesional scalp tissue (obtained by punch biopsy) and peripheral blood were collected from alopecia areata patients. This record comes from a study of CD8+ T cells in alopecia areata. CDR1 is MGHDK, CDR2 SYGVNS, per germline. The junction had 5 bases not matched to a gene; V was cut back by 5 bases and J by 0 bases. The CDR3 has 15 residues. cDNA prepared by RNA extraction and subsequent reverse transcription served as the template for sequencing. The repertoire was sequenced with immunoSEQ multiplex PCR; TCRdb's copy has only in-frame clones and lacks some. The sample has around 210,000 clones, around three fifths seen once; the top ten hold more than 3.5%.

This TCR derives from a human donor with alopecia areata. The V call is TRBV25-1, the J call TRBJ1-2; TRBD1 aligns across 8 bases. Specimen: CD4+ T cells sorted from blood, collected at week 4, from a patient treated with tofacitinib. CDR3 in DNA: TGTGCCAGCAGTACTCCACAGGGGGCTAACTATGGCTACACCTTC. Translation gives CASSTPQGANYGYTF.